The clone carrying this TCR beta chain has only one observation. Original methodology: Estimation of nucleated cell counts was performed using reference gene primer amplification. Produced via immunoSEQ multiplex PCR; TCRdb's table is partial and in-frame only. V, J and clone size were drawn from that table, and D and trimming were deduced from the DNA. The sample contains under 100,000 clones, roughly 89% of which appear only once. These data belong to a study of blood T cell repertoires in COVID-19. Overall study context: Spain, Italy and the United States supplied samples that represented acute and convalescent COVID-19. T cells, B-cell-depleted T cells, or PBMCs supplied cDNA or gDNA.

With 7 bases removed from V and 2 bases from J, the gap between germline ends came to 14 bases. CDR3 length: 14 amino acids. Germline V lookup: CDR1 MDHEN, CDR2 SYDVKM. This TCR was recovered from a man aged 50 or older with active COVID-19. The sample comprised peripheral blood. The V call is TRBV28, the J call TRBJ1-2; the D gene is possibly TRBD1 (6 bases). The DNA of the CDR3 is TGTGCCAGCACCCTCCGGACAGTAAACTATGGCTACACCTTC. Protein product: CASTLRTVNYGYTF.